This TCR beta chain came from a study of CD8 T cells in ankylosing spondylitis. Study-wide results and caveats: There was a TCR beta motif, made of several highly homologous variants, that appeared characteristic of ankylosing spondylitis blood.

The CDR3 sequence is 14 residues long. Trimming left V 6 bases short and J 6 bases short, with 14 bases between. This clonotype was found many times. What it binds is unknown. Construction of TCR beta libraries was performed using quantitative 5'-RACE with molecular barcodes. A single record per CDR3 protein comes from TCRdb applying MiXCR to the 5' RACE reads. The table lists about 450,000 distinct CDR3 sequences, about 25% of them singletons, with 0.75% to 0.9% in the top ten. The chain links TRBV12-3 or TRBV12-4 to TRBJ2-2; no reliable D call. This TCR derives from a male donor with ankylosing spondylitis. Sequences were obtained from blood, either unsorted or a sorted T cell fraction (not recorded which). The CDR3 bases are TGTGCCAGCAGCCGCTCGGTAGTCTCCGGGGAGCTGTTTTTT. This codes for CASSRSVVSGELFF.